This entry features one T cell receptor (beta chain) sequence. The sample comes from a study of blood T cell repertoires in COVID-19. TCRdb's table, derived via immunoSEQ multiplex PCR, lists solely in-frame clones and lacks some. Here the sample spans over 150,000 clones, around 80% being singletons. Germline CDR1 reads SGDLS; CDR2 reads YYNGEE. This CDR3 contains 15 residues. V lost 4 bases and J 7 bases, leaving 15 bases between the germline ends. Sequenced: peripheral blood. The sequence came from a woman between 35 and 50 years old with COVID-19, enrolled during active disease. J is TRBJ1-6 and V is TRBV9, with D possibly matching TRBD1 (5 bases). The CDR3, as DNA: TGTGCCAGCAGCCCCTCATTTGGGGGGAATTCACCCCTCCACTTT. Amino acid sequence: CASSPSFGGNSPLHF.